This T cell receptor (beta chain) was profiled in a study of cytomegalovirus exposure and HLA in healthy donors. Study outcomes and limitations: Beyond CMV serostatus, there was no information to go on about immune exposure.

This CDR3 region has 15 residues. The germline CDR1 and CDR2 sequences are SGDLS and YYNGEE. V dropped 3 bases and J dropped 8 bases, with 17 bases sitting between them. On this clone itself: The antigen remains unidentified.

PCR primers comprised 60 Vbeta and 13 Jbeta primers. TCRdb's table, derived via immunoSEQ multiplex PCR, lists solely in-frame clones and lacks some. This sample has about 200,000 clones, with 79% found just once. The receptor was isolated from a woman between 25 and 40 years old in good health and CMV-seropositive. The sample was PBMCs. V gene TRBV9 combines with J gene TRBJ1-4, with TRBD1 as a possible D gene (5 bases). The CDR3 nucleotides are TGTGCCAGCAGCGCCGGCCCGGGAGGGGTGGAAAAACTGTTTTTT. Its translation: CASSAGPGGVEKLFF.